The following is a TCR beta chain sequence with its context. The antigen is not known. The authors used template switching to add a universal primer site and gave cDNA unique molecular identifiers. One entry per CDR3 protein results from TCRdb running MiXCR on the 5' RACE reads. The table includes under 250,000 distinct CDR3 sequences, about 7.5% detected once. The entry originates in a study of identical twins. Study-level findings and limits: Among beta out-of-frame sequences, excess sharing between twins appeared weaker. Model-predicted out-of-frame TCR alpha sharing fell below observed values in monozygotic twins.

Trimming cost V 5 bases and J 7 bases; bases outside gene matches: 6. The CDR3 extends over 13 amino acids. Germline V lookup: CDR1 SGHRS, CDR2 YFSETQ. This sample also belongs to another study, concerning yellow fever vaccine responses in identical twins. As that study records: Reportedly, twins' vaccine T cell responses looked partly convergent and partly personalized.

The sample comprised memory (CD45RO+) T cells sorted from blood. This TCR derives from a woman younger than 30 in good health. This rearrangement joins TRBV5-1 to TRBJ1-5, with 7 bases identical to TRBD1. The CDR3 reads CASSLTGEQPQHF. Here the CDR3 DNA reads TGCGCCAGCAGTTTAACAGGGGAACAGCCCCAGCATTTT.